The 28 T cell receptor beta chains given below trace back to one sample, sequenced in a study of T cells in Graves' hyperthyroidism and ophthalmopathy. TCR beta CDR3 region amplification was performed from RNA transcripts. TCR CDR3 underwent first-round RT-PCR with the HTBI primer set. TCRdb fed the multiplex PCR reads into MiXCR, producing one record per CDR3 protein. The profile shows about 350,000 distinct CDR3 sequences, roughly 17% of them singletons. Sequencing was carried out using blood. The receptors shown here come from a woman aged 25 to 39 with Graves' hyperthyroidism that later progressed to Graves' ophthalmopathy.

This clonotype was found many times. CDR3 nucleotide sequence: TGTGCCAGCAGTGATTCCAAGAATATGATAGCTCAAGAGACCCAGTACTTC. Residues: CASSDSKNMIAQETQYF. The chain uses TRBV2 and TRBJ2-5; D not resolved. The V end was cut by 3 bases, the J end by 2 bases, with 19 bases between. In germline, CDR1 is SNHLY, CDR2 FYNNEI. CDR3 length equals 17 residues.

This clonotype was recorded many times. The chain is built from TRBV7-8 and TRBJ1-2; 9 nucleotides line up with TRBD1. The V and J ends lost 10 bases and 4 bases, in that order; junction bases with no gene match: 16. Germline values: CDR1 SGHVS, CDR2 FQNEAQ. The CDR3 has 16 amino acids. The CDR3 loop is CATERDRVEVSYGYTF. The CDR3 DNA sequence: TGTGCCACAGAAAGGGACAGGGTAGAGGTTAGCTATGGCTACACCTTC.

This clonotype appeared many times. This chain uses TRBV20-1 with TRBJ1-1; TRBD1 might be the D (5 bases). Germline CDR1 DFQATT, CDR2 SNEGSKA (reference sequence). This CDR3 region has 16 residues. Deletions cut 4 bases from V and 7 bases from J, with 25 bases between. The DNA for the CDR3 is TGCAGTGCTATAGTCGTAGGACGGGGAATGGGGGGTGAAGCTTTCTTT. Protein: CSAIVVGRGMGGEAFF.

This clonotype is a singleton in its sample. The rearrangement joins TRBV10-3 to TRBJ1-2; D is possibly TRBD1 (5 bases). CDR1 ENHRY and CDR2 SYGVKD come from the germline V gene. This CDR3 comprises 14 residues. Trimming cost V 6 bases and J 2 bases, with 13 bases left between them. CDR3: CAISRQPANYGYTF. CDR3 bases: TGTGCCATCAGCAGACAGCCGGCGAACTATGGCTACACCTTC.

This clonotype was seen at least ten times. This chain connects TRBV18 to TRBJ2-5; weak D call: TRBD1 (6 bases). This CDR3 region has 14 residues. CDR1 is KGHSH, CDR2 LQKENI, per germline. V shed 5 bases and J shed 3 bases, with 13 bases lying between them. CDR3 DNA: TGTGCCAGCTCAACAACTAGGACAGAAGAGACCCAGTACTTC. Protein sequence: CASSTTRTEETQYF. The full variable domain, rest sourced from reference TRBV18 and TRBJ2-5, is NAGVMQNPRHLVRRRGQEARLRCSPMKGHSHVYWYRQLPEEGLKFMVYLQKENIIDESGMPKERFSAEFPKEGPSILRIQQVVRGDSAAYFCASSTTRTEETQYFGPGTRLLVL.

The CDR3 is CSADPTSNNTGELFF. CDR3 bases: TGCAGTGCTGACCCAACAAGCAACAACACCGGGGAGCTGTTTTTT. This chain links TRBV20-1 with TRBJ2-2; D not certain. Germline CDR1 is DFQATT and CDR2 is SNEGSKA (reference sequence). V was trimmed by 5 bases and J by 2 bases, leaving 15 bases between them. CDR3 length: 15 residues.

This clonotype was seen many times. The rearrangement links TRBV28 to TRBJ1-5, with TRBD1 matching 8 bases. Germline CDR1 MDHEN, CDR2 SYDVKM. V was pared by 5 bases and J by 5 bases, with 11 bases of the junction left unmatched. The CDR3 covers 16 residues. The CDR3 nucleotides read TGTGCCAGCAGTCCCTTGGACAGGGCCGGGTATCAGCCCCAGCATTTT. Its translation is CASSPLDRAGYQPQHF.

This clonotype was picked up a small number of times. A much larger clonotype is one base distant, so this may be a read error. The CDR3 spells CASSEPGTRTYNEQFF. For the CDR3, the DNA is TGTGCCAGCAGTGAACCAGGGACTAGAACCTACAATGAGCAGTTCTTC. This rearrangement joins TRBV2 to TRBJ2-1; TRBD2 agrees at 8 bases. The V and J ends lost 2 bases and 2 bases, in that order; junction bases with no gene match: 5. CDR1 and CDR2 (germline): SNHLY, FYNNEI. CDR3 length: 16 residues.

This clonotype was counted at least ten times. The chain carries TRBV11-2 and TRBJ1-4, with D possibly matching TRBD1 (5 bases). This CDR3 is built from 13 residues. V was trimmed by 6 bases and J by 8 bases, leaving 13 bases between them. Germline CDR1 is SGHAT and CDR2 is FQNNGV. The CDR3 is CASSNWGREKLFF. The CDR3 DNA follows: TGTGCCAGCAGTAACTGGGGACGGGAAAAACTGTTTTTT.

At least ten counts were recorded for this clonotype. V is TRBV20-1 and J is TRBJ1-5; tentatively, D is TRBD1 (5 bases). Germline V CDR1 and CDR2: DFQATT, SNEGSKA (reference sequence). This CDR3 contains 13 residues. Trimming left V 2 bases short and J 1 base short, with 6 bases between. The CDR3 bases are TGCAGTGCTAGACGGGACAGCAATCAGCCCCAGCATTTT. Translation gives CSARRDSNQPQHF.

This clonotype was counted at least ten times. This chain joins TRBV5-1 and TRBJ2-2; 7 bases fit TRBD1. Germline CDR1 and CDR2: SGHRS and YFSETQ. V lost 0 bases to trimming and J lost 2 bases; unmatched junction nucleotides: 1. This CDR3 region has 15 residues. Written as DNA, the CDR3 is TGCGCCAGCAGCTTGGACAGGGGAAACACCGGGGAGCTGTTTTTT. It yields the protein CASSLDRGNTGELFF.

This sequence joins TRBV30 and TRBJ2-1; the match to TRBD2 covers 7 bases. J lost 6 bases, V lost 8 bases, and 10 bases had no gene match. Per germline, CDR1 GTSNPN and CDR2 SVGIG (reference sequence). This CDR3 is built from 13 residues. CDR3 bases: TGTGCCGGTATTCGACCGGGGGGCAATGAGCAGTTCTTC. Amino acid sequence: CAGIRPGGNEQFF.

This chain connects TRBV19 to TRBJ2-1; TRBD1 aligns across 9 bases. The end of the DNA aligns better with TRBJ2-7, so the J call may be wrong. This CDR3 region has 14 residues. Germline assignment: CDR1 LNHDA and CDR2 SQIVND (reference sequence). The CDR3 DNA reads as TGTGCCACCCGGGGGGACAGGGCGGGCAATGAGCAGTACTTC. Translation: CATRGDRAGNEQYF.

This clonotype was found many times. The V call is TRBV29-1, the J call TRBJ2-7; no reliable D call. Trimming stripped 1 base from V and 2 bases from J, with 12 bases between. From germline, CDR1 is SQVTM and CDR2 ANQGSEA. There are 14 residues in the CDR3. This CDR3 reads CSVEGQTGPYEQYF. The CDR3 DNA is TGCAGCGTTGAAGGTCAGACTGGCCCCTACGAGCAGTACTTC.

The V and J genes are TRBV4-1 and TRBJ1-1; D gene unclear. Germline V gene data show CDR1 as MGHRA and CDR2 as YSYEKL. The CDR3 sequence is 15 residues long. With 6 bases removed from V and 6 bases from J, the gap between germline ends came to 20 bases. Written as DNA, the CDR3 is TGCGCCAGCAGTTTAAATAGTATCGGTGCCGCTGAAGCTTTCTTT. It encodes CASSLNSIGAAEAFF.

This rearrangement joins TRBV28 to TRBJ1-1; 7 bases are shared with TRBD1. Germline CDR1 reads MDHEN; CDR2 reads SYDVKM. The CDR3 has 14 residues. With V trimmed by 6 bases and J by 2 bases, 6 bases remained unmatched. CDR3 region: CASREQGINTEAFF. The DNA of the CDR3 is TGTGCCAGCAGGGAACAGGGGATCAACACTGAAGCTTTCTTT.

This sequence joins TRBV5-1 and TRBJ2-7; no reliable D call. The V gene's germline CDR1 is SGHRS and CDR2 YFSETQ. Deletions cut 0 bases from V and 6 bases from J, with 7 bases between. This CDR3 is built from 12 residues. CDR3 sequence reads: CASSLAAGEQYF. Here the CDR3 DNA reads TGCGCCAGCAGCTTGGCCGCTGGCGAGCAGTACTTC.

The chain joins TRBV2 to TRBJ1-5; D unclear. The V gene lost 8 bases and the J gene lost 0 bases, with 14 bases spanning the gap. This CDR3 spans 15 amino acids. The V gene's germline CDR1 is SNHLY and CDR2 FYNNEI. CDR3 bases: TGTGCCAGCCAGGACGGCGTCGGTAGCAATCAGCCCCAGCATTTT. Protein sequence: CASQDGVGSNQPQHF.

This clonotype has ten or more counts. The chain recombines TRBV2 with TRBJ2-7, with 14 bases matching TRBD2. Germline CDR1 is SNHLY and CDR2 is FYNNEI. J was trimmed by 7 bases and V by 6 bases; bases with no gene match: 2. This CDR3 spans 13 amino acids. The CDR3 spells CASRGLAGVEQYF. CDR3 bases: TGTGCCAGCAGGGGACTAGCGGGGGTGGAGCAGTACTTC.

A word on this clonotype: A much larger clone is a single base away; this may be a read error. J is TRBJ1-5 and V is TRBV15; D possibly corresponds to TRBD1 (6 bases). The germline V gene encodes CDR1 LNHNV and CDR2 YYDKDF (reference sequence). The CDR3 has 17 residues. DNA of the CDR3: TGTGCCACCAGCAGAACGGACAGCAGATATAGCAGTCAGCCCCAGCATTTT. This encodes CATSRTDSRYSSQPQHF.

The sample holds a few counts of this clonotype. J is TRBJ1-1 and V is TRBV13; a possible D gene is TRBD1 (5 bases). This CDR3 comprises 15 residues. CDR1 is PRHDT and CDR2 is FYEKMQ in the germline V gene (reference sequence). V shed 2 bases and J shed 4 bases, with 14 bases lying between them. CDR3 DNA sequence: TGTGCCAGCAGCTTACAGCAGGGAGGAATCACTGAAGCTTTCTTT. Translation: CASSLQQGGITEAFF. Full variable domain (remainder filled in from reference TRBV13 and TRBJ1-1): AAGVIQSPRHLIKEKRETATLKCYPIPRHDTVYWYQQGPGQDPQFLISFYEKMQSDKGSIPDRFSAQQFSDYHSELNMSSLELGDSALYFCASSLQQGGITEAFFGQGTRLTVV.

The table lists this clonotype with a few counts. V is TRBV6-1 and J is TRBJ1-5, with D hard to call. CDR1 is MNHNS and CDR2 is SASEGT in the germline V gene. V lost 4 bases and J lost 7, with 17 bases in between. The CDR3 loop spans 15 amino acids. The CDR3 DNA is TGTGCCAGCAGTGCTACTATCGGCGGTCGGCAGCCCCAGCATTTT. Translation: CASSATIGGRQPQHF.

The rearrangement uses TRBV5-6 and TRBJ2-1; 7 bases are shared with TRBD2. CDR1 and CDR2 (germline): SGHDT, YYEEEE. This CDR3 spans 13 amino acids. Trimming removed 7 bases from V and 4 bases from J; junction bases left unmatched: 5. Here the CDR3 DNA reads TGTGCCAGCCGCCGGGACTATTACAATGAGCAGTTCTTC. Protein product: CASRRDYYNEQFF. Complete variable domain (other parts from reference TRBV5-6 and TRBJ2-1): DAGVTQSPTHLIKTRGQQVTLRCSPKSGHDTVSWYQQALGQGPQFIFQYYEEEERQRGNFPDRFSGHQFPNYSSELNVNALLLGDSALYLCASRRDYYNEQFFGPGTRLTVL.

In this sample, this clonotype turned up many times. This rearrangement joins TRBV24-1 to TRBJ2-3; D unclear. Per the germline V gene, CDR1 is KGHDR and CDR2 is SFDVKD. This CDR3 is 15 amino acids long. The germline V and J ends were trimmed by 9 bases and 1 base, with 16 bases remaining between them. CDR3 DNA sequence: TGTGCCACCTCCGAAAGGAACTACGGCACAGATACGCAGTATTTT. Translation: CATSERNYGTDTQYF.

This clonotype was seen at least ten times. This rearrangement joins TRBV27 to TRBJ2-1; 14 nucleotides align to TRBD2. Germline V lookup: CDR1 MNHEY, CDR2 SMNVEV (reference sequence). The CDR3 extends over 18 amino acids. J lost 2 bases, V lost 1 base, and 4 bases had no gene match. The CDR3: CASSLLGLAGVTYNEQFF. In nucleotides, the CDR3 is TGTGCCAGCAGTTTATTGGGACTAGCGGGAGTCACCTACAATGAGCAGTTCTTC.

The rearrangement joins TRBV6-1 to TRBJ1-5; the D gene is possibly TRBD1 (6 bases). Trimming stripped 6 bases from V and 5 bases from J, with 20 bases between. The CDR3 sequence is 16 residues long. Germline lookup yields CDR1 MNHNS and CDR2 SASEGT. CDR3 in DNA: TGTGCCAGCAGCCGACTTAACAGGGTATCGGATCAGCCCCAGCATTTT. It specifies CASSRLNRVSDQPQHF.

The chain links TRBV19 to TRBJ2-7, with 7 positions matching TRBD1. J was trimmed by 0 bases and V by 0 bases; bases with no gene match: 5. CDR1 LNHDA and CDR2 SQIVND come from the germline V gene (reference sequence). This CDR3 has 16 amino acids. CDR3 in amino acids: CASSIDTGTVSYEQYF. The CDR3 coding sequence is TGTGCCAGTAGTATAGATACCGGGACAGTCTCCTACGAGCAGTACTTC.

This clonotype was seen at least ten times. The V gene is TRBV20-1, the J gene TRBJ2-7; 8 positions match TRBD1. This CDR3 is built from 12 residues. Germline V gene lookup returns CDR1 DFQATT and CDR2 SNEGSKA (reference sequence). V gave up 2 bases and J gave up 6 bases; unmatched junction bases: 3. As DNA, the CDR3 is TGCAGTGCTAGATGGCAGGGGGCCGAGCAGTACTTC. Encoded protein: CSARWQGAEQYF.